The 15 T cell receptor beta chains presented below share a single source sample, sequenced in a study of cytomegalovirus exposure and HLA in healthy donors. Both 60 Vbeta primers and 13 Jbeta primers went into the PCR. Profiling relied on immunoSEQ multiplex PCR, and the TCRdb table lists in-frame clones only, not all of them. The table has some 120,000 clones, around 70% seen once. Input material: PBMCs. The source of these receptors is a woman between 40 and 50 years old in good health and CMV-seronegative.

The CDR3 sequence is CASSLDRGGGYTF. The CDR3 DNA reads TGTGCCAGCAGCCTGGACAGGGGAGGTGGCTACACCTTC. The gene calls are TRBV7-2 and TRBJ1-2; 9 positions match TRBD1. The CDR3 is 13 amino acids. V gave up 5 bases and J gave up 7 bases; unmatched junction bases: 5. CDR1 SGHTA and CDR2 FQGNSA come from the germline V gene. Full variable domain (missing parts from reference TRBV7-2 and TRBJ1-2): GAGVSQSPSNKVTEKGKDVELRCDPISGHTALYWYRQSLGQGLEFLIYFQGNSAPDKSGLPSDRFSAERTGGSVSTLTIQRTQQEDSAVYLCASSLDRGGGYTFGSGTRLTVV.

There are a few counts of this clone. The chain uses TRBV5-8 and TRBJ2-2, with TRBD1 matching 10 bases. This CDR3 is 14 amino acids long. Germline lookup yields CDR1 SGHTS and CDR2 YDEGEE. The ends lost 4 bases at V and 12 bases at J; junction bases unmatched: 9. CDR3 loop: CASSPTGGDGKLFF. The CDR3 region has the DNA TGTGCCAGCAGCCCGACAGGGGGCGATGGGAAGCTGTTTTTT. Full variable domain (rest looked up from reference TRBV5-8 and TRBJ2-2): EAGVTQSPTHLIKTRGQQATLRCSPISGHTSVYWYQQALGLGLQFLLWYDEGEERNRGNFPPRFSGRQFPNYSSELNVNALELEDSALYLCASSPTGGDGKLFFGEGSRLTVL.

This chain connects TRBV19 to TRBJ1-5; 8 nucleotides align to TRBD1. Germline-derived CDR1 and CDR2 are LNHDA and SQIVND (reference sequence). There are 20 residues in the CDR3. The junction had 17 bases not matched to a gene; V was cut back by 3 bases and J by 1 base. This CDR3 is CASSIYGPSRQGASNQPQHF. CDR3 DNA: TGTGCCAGTAGTATCTACGGCCCCTCCCGGCAGGGGGCGAGCAATCAGCCCCAGCATTTT.

This clone occurred a few times. CDR3 amino acids: CASSLARERERRSGELFF. In DNA, the CDR3 is TGCGCCAGCAGCTTGGCCCGGGAGCGGGAGCGGAGGTCCGGGGAGCTGTTTTTT. The chain has TRBV5-1 and TRBJ2-2; TRBD2 matches 8 bases. This CDR3 contains 18 residues. After removal of 0 bases from V and 6 bases from J, the junction contained 13 bases not matched to a gene. Germline values: CDR1 SGHRS, CDR2 YFSETQ.

The CDR3 spells CASSEAGGSTYEQYF. CDR3 nucleotide sequence: TGTGCCAGTAGTGAAGCGGGAGGCTCTACCTACGAGCAGTACTTC. The genes are TRBV19 and TRBJ2-7, with TRBD2 matching over 9 bases. V gave up 5 bases and J gave up 2 bases; unmatched junction bases: 7. This CDR3 is 15 amino acids long. Germline lookup yields CDR1 LNHDA and CDR2 SQIVND (reference sequence).

The chain uses TRBV7-6 and TRBJ2-2; no clear D. The CDR3 consists of 14 residues. Per germline, CDR1 SGHVS and CDR2 FNYEAQ. V was pared by 2 bases and J by 0 bases, with 4 bases between. CDR3 residues: CASSLFTNTGELFF. For the CDR3, the DNA is TGTGCCAGCAGCTTATTCACGAACACCGGGGAGCTGTTTTTT.

J is TRBJ2-3 and V is TRBV5-6; TRBD2 agrees at 8 bases. Germline V lookup: CDR1 SGHDT, CDR2 YYEEEE. J gave up 1 base and V 3 bases, and 10 bases lay outside the gene matches. The CDR3 has 17 amino acids. CDR3 loop: CASSSPPAGARTDTQYF. The CDR3 coding sequence is TGTGCCAGCAGCTCCCCCCCAGCGGGGGCACGCACAGATACGCAGTATTTT.

A word on this clone: One end of the junction varies from germline; a read error may be responsible. This chain connects TRBV7-9 to TRBJ2-2; D remains ambiguous. The CDR3 has 12 amino acids. Germline values: CDR1 SEHNR, CDR2 FQNEAQ (reference sequence). CDR3 coding DNA: TGTTCCAGCAGTATCAACACCGGGGAGCTGTTTTTT. It specifies CSSSINTGELFF.

The rearrangement joins TRBV2 to TRBJ2-1, with TRBD1 identical over 9 bases. CDR1 is SNHLY and CDR2 is FYNNEI in the germline V gene. This CDR3 region has 15 residues. The J segment lost 1 base and the V segment lost 7 bases, leaving 5 bases of the junction unmatched. The CDR3 sequence is CASILDRGSYNEQFF. CDR3 nucleotides: TGTGCCAGCATCCTGGACAGGGGATCCTACAATGAGCAGTTCTTC.

Comments on this clone: An end of the junction differs from the germline gene, which may be a read error. The rearrangement links TRBV7-9 to TRBJ1-6, with D possibly being TRBD1 (6 bases). The CDR3 totals 15 residues. The germline V gene encodes CDR1 SEHNR and CDR2 FQNEAQ (reference sequence). The CDR3 is CSSRTSRGGHSPLHF. The CDR3 DNA is TGTTCCAGCAGAACCTCCAGGGGCGGTCATTCACCCCTCCACTTT. Based on the CDR3 plus reference TRBV7-9 and TRBJ1-6, the full variable domain is DTGVSQNPRHKITKRGQNVTFRCDPISEHNRLYWYRQTLGQGPEFLTYFQNEAQLEKSRLLSDRFSAERPKGSFSTLEIQRTEQGDSAMYLCSSRTSRGGHSPLHFGNGTRLTVT.

The chain carries TRBV30 and TRBJ2-5; 10 positions agree with TRBD2. The V segment lost 4 bases and the J segment 2 bases; nucleotides outside the gene matches: 7. The CDR3 extends over 15 amino acids. The germline V gene has CDR1 GTSNPN and CDR2 SVGIG (reference sequence). Here the CDR3 reads CAWTVAGGLQETQYF. The CDR3 nucleotides read TGTGCCTGGACGGTAGCGGGAGGTTTACAAGAGACCCAGTACTTC. Full variable domain (rest looked up from reference TRBV30 and TRBJ2-5): SQTIHQWPATLVQPVGSPLSLECTVEGTSNPNLYWYRQAAGRGLQLLFYSVGIGQISSEVPQNLSASRPQDRQFILSSKKLLLSDSGFYLCAWTVAGGLQETQYFGPGTRLLVL.

The gene calls are TRBV6-5 and TRBJ1-3; no clear D. Germline V gives CDR1 MNHEY, CDR2 SVGAGI. The CDR3 runs 12 residues. Trimming removed 6 bases at V and 4 bases at J, with 7 bases between. This CDR3 is CASSLEGNTIYF. The CDR3 bases are TGTGCCAGCAGCTTGGAGGGAAACACCATATATTTT.

This sequence joins TRBV5-4 and TRBJ1-3, with D unresolved. This CDR3 is built from 16 residues. V was pared by 4 bases and J by 4 bases, with 18 bases between. Per the germline V gene, CDR1 is SGHNT and CDR2 is YYREEE (reference sequence). Written as DNA, the CDR3 is TGTGCCAGCAGCAGCGCGGAGCGGAGGTCGGGAAACACCATATATTTT. Translation: CASSSAERRSGNTIYF.

This clone was seen only once. The V call is TRBV6-7, the J call TRBJ2-7; D is undetermined. TRBV6-7 is an ORF, and what it does is uncertain. Trimming took 7 bases from V and 2 from J, leaving 9 bases between them. The CDR3 is made up of 12 amino acids. CDR3 loop: CASTETAYEQYF. The CDR3 DNA sequence: TGTGCCAGCACCGAAACGGCCTACGAGCAGTACTTC.

The chain employs TRBV19 and TRBJ2-5; D unclear. Germline assignment: CDR1 LNHDA and CDR2 SQIVND (reference sequence). V lost 3 bases, J lost 1 base, and 9 bases lay in between. The CDR3 contains 14 residues. CDR3 in DNA: TGTGCCAGTAGTATGGTCGCCAGCCAAGAGACCCAGTACTTC. This codes for CASSMVASQETQYF.